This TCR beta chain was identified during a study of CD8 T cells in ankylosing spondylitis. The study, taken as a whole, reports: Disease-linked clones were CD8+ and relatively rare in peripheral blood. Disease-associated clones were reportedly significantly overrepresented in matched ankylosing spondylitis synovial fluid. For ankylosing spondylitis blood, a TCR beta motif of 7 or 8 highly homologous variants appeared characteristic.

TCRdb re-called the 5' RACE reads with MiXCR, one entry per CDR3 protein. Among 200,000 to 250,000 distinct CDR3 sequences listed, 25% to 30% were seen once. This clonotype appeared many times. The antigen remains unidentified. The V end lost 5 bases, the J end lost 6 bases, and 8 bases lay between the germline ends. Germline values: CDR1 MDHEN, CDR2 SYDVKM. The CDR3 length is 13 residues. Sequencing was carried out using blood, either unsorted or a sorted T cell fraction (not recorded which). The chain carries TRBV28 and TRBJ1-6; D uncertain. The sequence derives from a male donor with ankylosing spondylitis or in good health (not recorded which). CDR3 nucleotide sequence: TGTGCCAGCAGTCCACTTATTAATTCACCCCTCCACTTT. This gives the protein CASSPLINSPLHF. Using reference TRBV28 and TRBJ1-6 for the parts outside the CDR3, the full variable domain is DVKVTQSSRYLVKRTGEKVFLECVQDMDHENMFWYRQDPGLGLRLIYFSYDVKMKEKGDIPEGYSVSREKKERFSLILESASTNQTSMYLCASSPLINSPLHFGNGTRLTVT.